This is a list of T cell receptor beta chains from one sample in a study of beta chain features in type 1 diabetes. Sequenced by immunoSEQ multiplex PCR; TCRdb stores in-frame clones only, minus some. This table holds about 390,000 clones, roughly 9.8% found once. Sequencing was performed on central memory CD4+ T cells from blood. These receptor sequences come from a man younger than 40 with type 1 diabetes. The CDR3 runs from the conserved cysteine through the conserved F or W. A D gene is named only where the DNA matches it firmly. Not every row has a clone size; where given, it reads once, few, many or a size class.

V	size	J	D	CDR3	DNA
TRBV6-5	.	TRBJ1-2	TRBD1	CASSSRQGAIGYTF	TGTGCCAGCAGTTCAAGGCAGGGGGCAATAGGCTACACCTTC
TRBV28	few	TRBJ1-3	.	CASSFWSGSPSGNTIYF	TGTGCCAGCAGCTTCTGGTCCGGGTCTCCCTCTGGAAACACCATATATTTT
TRBV10-3	.	TRBJ2-7	TRBD1	CASSVVGTGDGEQYF	TGTGCCAGCAGCGTCGTCGGGACAGGAGACGGCGAGCAGTACTTC
TRBV28	.	TRBJ2-3	.	CASSLTADTQYF	TGTGCCAGCAGTTTAACAGCAGATACGCAGTATTTT
TRBV21-1	many	TRBJ2-1	.	CASSLDYSSYNEQFF	TGTGCCAGCAGTCTAGACTACTCCTCCTACAATGAGCAGTTCTTC
TRBV27	few	TRBJ1-5	.	CASSSYLGGQPQHF	TGTGCCAGCAGTTCTTATCTGGGGGGGCAGCCCCAGCATTTT
TRBV7-8	few	TRBJ2-5	.	CASSLRASEETQYF	TGTGCCAGCAGCTTAAGGGCCTCCGAAGAGACCCAGTACTTC
TRBV5-1	few	TRBJ2-3	.	CASSLAGGDGTDTQYF	TGCGCCAGCAGCTTGGCAGGGGGGGACGGCACAGATACGCAGTATTTT
TRBV5-1	few	TRBJ1-4	.	CASSRDGGYNEKLFF	TGCGCCAGCAGCCGGGACGGAGGATATAATGAAAAACTGTTTTTT
TRBV2	few	TRBJ1-4	TRBD1	CASSEAARTGGEKLFF	TGTGCCAGCAGTGAAGCCGCGAGGACAGGGGGTGAAAAACTGTTTTTT
TRBV5-4	many	TRBJ1-4	.	CASSLWTVEKLFF	TGTGCCAGCAGCTTGTGGACAGTCGAAAAACTGTTTTTT
TRBV4-2	.	TRBJ2-7	.	CASSQSIPVTYEQYF	TGTGCCAGCAGCCAATCTATACCAGTCACCTACGAGCAGTACTTC
TRBV7-3	few	TRBJ2-2	.	CASSLAPGSGGELFF	TGTGCCAGCAGCTTAGCTCCAGGGTCGGGCGGGGAGCTGTTTTTT
TRBV18	few	TRBJ2-2	.	CASSPREDTGELFF	TGTGCCAGCTCACCCAGGGAGGACACCGGGGAGCTGTTTTTT
TRBV5-4	few	TRBJ2-5	TRBD2	CASSLKVGGGETQYF	TGTGCCAGCAGCTTGAAGGTTGGGGGGGGAGAGACCCAGTACTTC
TRBV5-6	.	TRBJ2-5	TRBD2	CASSLFSKLAGGQETQYF	TGTGCCAGCAGCTTGTTTAGTAAGCTAGCGGGGGGCCAAGAGACCCAGTACTTC
TRBV30	few	TRBJ1-3	TRBD1	CAWRATGEGRNTIYF	TGTGCCTGGAGGGCCACAGGGGAGGGGAGAAACACCATATATTTT
TRBV7-2	few	TRBJ1-4	.	CASSPFLSGGKLFF	TGTGCCAGCAGCCCTTTTTTGTCGGGGGGAAAACTGTTTTTT
TRBV6-1	.	TRBJ2-2	TRBD1	CAIRMTGANTGELFF	TGTGCCATCAGGATGACAGGGGCGAACACCGGGGAGCTGTTTTTT
TRBV27	many	TRBJ1-5	.	CASPGHSNQPQHF	TGTGCCAGCCCCGGACACAGCAATCAGCCCCAGCATTTT
TRBV5-1	.	TRBJ2-1	.	CASSSDNEQFF	TGCGCCAGCAGCTCAGACAATGAGCAGTTCTTC
TRBV6-1	few	TRBJ2-1	.	CASSEASRSPPYNEQFF	TGTGCCAGCAGTGAAGCTTCGCGTAGCCCTCCCTACAATGAGCAGTTCTTC
TRBV2	.	TRBJ1-2	.	CASSELGGNYGYTF	TGTGCCAGCAGTGAATTGGGGGGCAACTATGGCTACACCTTC
TRBV5-6	few	TRBJ2-7	.	CASSLTDSYEQYF	TGTGCCAGCAGCTTGACCGACTCCTACGAGCAGTACTTC
TRBV2	few	TRBJ1-5	.	CASNERGSSQPQHF	TGTGCCAGCAATGAGAGGGGGAGTAGCCAGCCCCAGCATTTT
TRBV27	few	TRBJ1-2	.	CASSLSRVGGYTF	TGTGCCAGCAGTTTAAGCAGAGTGGGTGGCTACACCTTC
TRBV7-3	.	TRBJ1-2	TRBD1	CASSLGTDTGYTF	TGTGCCAGCAGCTTGGGGACAGACACTGGCTACACCTTC
TRBV7-9	.	TRBJ2-1	.	CASSGTGPLLNEQFF	TGTGCCAGCAGCGGAACGGGACCCCTGTTAAATGAGCAGTTCTTC
TRBV10-3	.	TRBJ1-3	.	CAISESLSGNTIYF	TGTGCCATCAGTGAAAGTCTTTCTGGAAACACCATATATTTT
TRBV28	.	TRBJ1-1	.	CASSLLGRGGDTEAFF	TGTGCCAGCAGTTTGCTTGGTCGGGGGGGTGACACTGAAGCTTTCTTT
TRBV7-2	.	TRBJ1-1	.	CASSSRRGGLNTEAFF	TGTGCCAGCAGCTCGCGGAGGGGGGGACTGAACACTGAAGCTTTCTTT
TRBV7-9	many	TRBJ2-1	.	CASSLGSEYNEQFF	TGTGCCAGCAGCTTAGGATCGGAGTACAATGAGCAGTTCTTC
TRBV28	.	TRBJ1-4	TRBD1	CASSLGQVGEKLFF	TGTGCCAGCAGTTTAGGACAGGTGGGGGAAAAACTGTTTTTT
TRBV5-1	few	TRBJ2-3	.	CASSFGETDTQYF	TGCGCCAGCAGCTTTGGGGAGACAGATACGCAGTATTTT
TRBV11-2	few	TRBJ2-1	.	CASSYNREPNEQFF	TGTGCCAGCAGCTATAACAGGGAGCCCAATGAGCAGTTCTTC
TRBV5-1	few	TRBJ2-6	.	CASSQGRAGANVLTF	TGCGCCAGCAGCCAGGGAAGGGCTGGGGCCAACGTCCTGACTTTC
TRBV6-5	.	TRBJ2-7	.	CASSPRNSYEQYF	TGTGCCAGCAGCCCCAGAAACTCCTACGAGCAGTACTTC
TRBV6-1	.	TRBJ2-7	TRBD1	CASRHGTGYDEQYF	TGTGCCAGCAGGCACGGGACAGGGTACGACGAGCAGTACTTC
TRBV6-1	.	TRBJ1-1	.	CASSEKRGTEAFF	TGTGCCAGCAGTGAAAAGAGGGGAACTGAAGCTTTCTTT
TRBV15	.	TRBJ2-3	.	CATSRGGTDTQYF	TGTGCCACCAGCAGAGGTGGCACAGATACGCAGTATTTT
TRBV28	few	TRBJ2-7	.	CASSFLATYEQYF	TGTGCCAGCAGTTTCCTCGCTACCTACGAGCAGTACTTC
TRBV28	few	TRBJ1-5	.	CATWAPGSNQPQHF	TGTGCCACCTGGGCCCCCGGGAGCAATCAGCCCCAGCATTTT
TRBV4-2	few	TRBJ2-7	TRBD1	CASSLTGGSYEQYF	TGTGCCAGCAGCTTAACAGGGGGTTCATACGAGCAGTACTTC